The 7 T cell receptor beta chains given below trace back to one sample, sequenced in a study of cytomegalovirus exposure and HLA in healthy donors. Assay used: immunoSEQ multiplex PCR; TCRdb lists only in-frame clones, some missing. Found here are over 110,000 clones, roughly 90% of them singletons; the top ten hold nearly 3%. Input material: PBMCs. Receptors were obtained from a man between 18 and 35 years old in good health and CMV-seronegative.

DNA of the CDR3: TGTGCCAGCAGTGAGTATGTGGAAGCTTTCTTT. Translated, it gives CASSEYVEAFF. The V and J genes are TRBV2 and TRBJ1-1, with D uncertain. Trimming took off 3 bases at V and 8 bases at J, with 7 bases between the two ends. Germline CDR1 SNHLY, CDR2 FYNNEI. The CDR3 loop spans 11 amino acids.

This clone was seen only once. V usage is TRBV27 and J usage is TRBJ1-1; TRBD1 matches at 9 bases. V lost 5 bases to trimming and J lost 1 base; unmatched junction nucleotides: 5. The CDR3 consists of 15 residues. Germline CDR1 is MNHEY and CDR2 is SMNVEV (reference sequence). CDR3 sequence (DNA): TGTGCCAGCAGTATTTACAGGGGGCGGAACACTGAAGCTTTCTTT. It is translated as CASSIYRGRNTEAFF.

The chain recombines TRBV11-2 with TRBJ2-7, with 7 bases that match TRBD1. Germline V gene data show CDR1 as SGHAT and CDR2 as FQNNGV. This CDR3 region has 15 residues. J gave up 2 bases and V 4 bases, and 8 bases lay outside the gene matches. The CDR3 DNA reads TGTGCCAGCAGCTGGCCGGGACAGTTAACCTACGAGCAGTACTTC. Its translation is CASSWPGQLTYEQYF.

The chain recombines TRBV10-3 with TRBJ2-1, with TRBD2 as a possible D gene (5 bases). Germline loops: CDR1 ENHRY, CDR2 SYGVKD. Trimming pared 11 bases from V and 0 bases from J, leaving 14 bases between. This CDR3 spans 14 amino acids. The CDR3 loop is CAVGGGSSYNEQFF. DNA for the CDR3: TGTGCCGTAGGAGGAGGCAGCTCCTACAATGAGCAGTTCTTC.

This clone was counted once. The CDR3 loop reads CAWSALRSGRGQETQYF. In DNA form, the CDR3 reads TGTGCCTGGAGTGCCCTTCGTAGCGGGAGGGGCCAAGAGACCCAGTACTTC. The V gene is TRBV30, the J gene TRBJ2-5, with TRBD2 identical over 11 bases. Germline V gene data show CDR1 as GTSNPN and CDR2 as SVGIG (reference sequence). J lost 1 base, V lost 1 base, and 8 bases had no gene match. The CDR3 loop spans 17 amino acids.

The rearrangement joins TRBV27 to TRBJ2-2; 9 positions agree with TRBD2. CDR1 is MNHEY and CDR2 is SMNVEV in the germline V gene (reference sequence). Trimming took 6 bases from V and 3 from J; bases not matched to a gene: 8. The CDR3 is 16 residues long. CDR3 DNA sequence: TGTGCCAGCAGCCCCAGAGCGGGAGGATACACCGGGGAGCTGTTTTTT. It specifies CASSPRAGGYTGELFF.

The CDR3 spells CASSFERGHSYEQYF. The CDR3 DNA reads TGTGCCAGCAGTTTTGAGCGGGGGCACTCCTACGAGCAGTACTTC. The chain uses TRBV6-5 and TRBJ2-7; 8 bases line up with TRBD2. The germline V gene encodes CDR1 MNHEY and CDR2 SVGAGI. After removal of 4 bases from V and 0 bases from J, the junction contained 5 bases not matched to a gene. This CDR3 is 15 amino acids long.